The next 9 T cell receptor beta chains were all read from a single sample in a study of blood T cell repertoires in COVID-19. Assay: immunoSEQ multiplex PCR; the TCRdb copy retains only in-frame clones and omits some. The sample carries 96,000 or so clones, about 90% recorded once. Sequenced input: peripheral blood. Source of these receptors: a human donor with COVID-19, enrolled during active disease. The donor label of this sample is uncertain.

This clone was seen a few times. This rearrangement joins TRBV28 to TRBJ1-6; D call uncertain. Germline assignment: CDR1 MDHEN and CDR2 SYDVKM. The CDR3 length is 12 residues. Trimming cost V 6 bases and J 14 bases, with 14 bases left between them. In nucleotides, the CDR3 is TGTGCCAGCAGCATAGCGGACCGGACCCTCCACTTT. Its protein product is CASSIADRTLHF.

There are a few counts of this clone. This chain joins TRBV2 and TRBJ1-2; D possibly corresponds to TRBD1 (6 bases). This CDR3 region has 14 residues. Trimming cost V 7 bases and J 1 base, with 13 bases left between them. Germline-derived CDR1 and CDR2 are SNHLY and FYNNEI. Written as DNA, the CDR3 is TGTGCCAGCATTCGGACAGACGTTAACTATGGCTACACCTTC. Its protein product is CASIRTDVNYGYTF.

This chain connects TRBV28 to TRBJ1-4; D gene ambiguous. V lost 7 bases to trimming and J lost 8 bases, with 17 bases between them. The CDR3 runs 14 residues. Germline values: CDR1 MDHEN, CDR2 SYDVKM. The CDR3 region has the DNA TGTGCCAGCAAGTCGTGGGCCATTGGGGAAAAACTGTTTTTT. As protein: CASKSWAIGEKLFF. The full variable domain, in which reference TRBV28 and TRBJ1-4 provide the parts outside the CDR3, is DVKVTQSSRYLVKRTGEKVFLECVQDMDHENMFWYRQDPGLGLRLIYFSYDVKMKEKGDIPEGYSVSREKKERFSLILESASTNQTSMYLCASKSWAIGEKLFFGSGTQLSVL.

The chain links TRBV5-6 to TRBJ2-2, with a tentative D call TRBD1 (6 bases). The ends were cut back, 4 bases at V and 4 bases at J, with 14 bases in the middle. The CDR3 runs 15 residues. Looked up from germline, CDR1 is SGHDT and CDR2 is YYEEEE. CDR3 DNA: TGTGCCAGCAGCACTCACAGGGTTTTCACCGGGGAGCTGTTTTTT. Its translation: CASSTHRVFTGELFF. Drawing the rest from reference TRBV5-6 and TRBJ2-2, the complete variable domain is DAGVTQSPTHLIKTRGQQVTLRCSPKSGHDTVSWYQQALGQGPQFIFQYYEEEERQRGNFPDRFSGHQFPNYSSELNVNALLLGDSALYLCASSTHRVFTGELFFGEGSRLTVL.

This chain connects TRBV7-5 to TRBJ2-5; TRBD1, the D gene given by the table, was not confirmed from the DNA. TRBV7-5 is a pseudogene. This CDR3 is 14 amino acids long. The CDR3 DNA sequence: TGTGTCAGAAGCTTAGACAAGTACCAAGAGACCCAGTACTTC. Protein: CVRSLDKYQETQYF.

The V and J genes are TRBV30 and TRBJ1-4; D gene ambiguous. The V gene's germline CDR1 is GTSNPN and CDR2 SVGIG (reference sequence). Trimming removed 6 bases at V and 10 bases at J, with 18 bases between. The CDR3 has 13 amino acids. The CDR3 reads CACTDTGVGKLFF. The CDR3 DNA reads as TGTGCCTGCACCGACACCGGTGTAGGAAAACTGTTTTTT. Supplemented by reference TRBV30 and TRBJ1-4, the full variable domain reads SQTIHQWPATLVQPVGSPLSLECTVEGTSNPNLYWYRQAAGRGLQLLFYSVGIGQISSEVPQNLSASRPQDRQFILSSKKLLLSDSGFYLCACTDTGVGKLFFGSGTQLSVL.

The chain's CDR3 is CASSQALSGANVLTF. CDR3 sequence (DNA): TGTGCCAGCAGCCAAGCGTTGTCTGGGGCCAACGTCCTGACTTTC. The chain recombines TRBV4-2 with TRBJ2-6; D unresolved. V lost 1 base and J lost 1, with 5 bases in between. This CDR3 comprises 15 residues. Germline V gene lookup returns CDR1 LGHNA and CDR2 YNFKEQ.

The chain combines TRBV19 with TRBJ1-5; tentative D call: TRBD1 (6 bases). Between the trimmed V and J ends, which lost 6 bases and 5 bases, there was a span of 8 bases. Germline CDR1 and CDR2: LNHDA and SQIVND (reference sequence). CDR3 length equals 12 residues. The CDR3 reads CASRRQDQPQHF. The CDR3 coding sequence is TGTGCCAGTAGGCGACAGGATCAGCCCCAGCATTTT.

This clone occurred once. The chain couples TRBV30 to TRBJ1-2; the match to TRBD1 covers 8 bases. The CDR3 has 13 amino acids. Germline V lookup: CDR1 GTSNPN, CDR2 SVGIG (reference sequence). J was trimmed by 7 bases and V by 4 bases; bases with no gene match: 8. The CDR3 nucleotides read TGTGCCTGGAACGGACAGGGAGGCGCTGGCTACACCTTC. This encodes CAWNGQGGAGYTF. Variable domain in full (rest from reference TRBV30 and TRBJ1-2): SQTIHQWPATLVQPVGSPLSLECTVEGTSNPNLYWYRQAAGRGLQLLFYSVGIGQISSEVPQNLSASRPQDRQFILSSKKLLLSDSGFYLCAWNGQGGAGYTFGSGTRLTVV.